This TCR beta chain derives from a study of beta chain features in type 1 diabetes. CDR1 SQVTM and CDR2 ANQGSEA come from the germline V gene. The germline V and J ends were trimmed by 4 bases and 2 bases, with 20 bases remaining between them. This CDR3 is 16 amino acids long. Every bit of the isolated RNA underwent reverse transcription, so sequencing read expressed TCRB transcripts. This table comes from immunoSEQ multiplex PCR, and its TCRdb copy is limited to in-frame clones, with some not included. The sample yields 860,000 or so clones, roughly 17% seen once. This clone has more than one count but fewer than ten. The target antigen is unknown. Study conclusions and caveats: In all four CD4+ subsets, TCRB CDR3 length was significantly, moderately reduced in type 1 diabetes.

Sequenced: naive CD4+ T cells from blood. This receptor was taken from a young woman in good health. This rearrangement joins TRBV29-1 to TRBJ2-5; the D gene is possibly TRBD2 (5 bases). The CDR3 is CSVGGWRSSMQETQYF. For the CDR3, the DNA is TGCAGCGTTGGAGGCTGGAGGAGTAGTATGCAAGAGACCCAGTACTTC. The whole variable domain, filled in from reference TRBV29-1 and TRBJ2-5, reads SAVISQKPSRDICQRGTSLTIQCQVDSQVTMMFWYRQQPGQSLTLIATANQGSEATYESGFVIDKFPISRPNLTFSTLTVSNMSPEDSSIYLCSVGGWRSSMQETQYFGPGTRLLVL.